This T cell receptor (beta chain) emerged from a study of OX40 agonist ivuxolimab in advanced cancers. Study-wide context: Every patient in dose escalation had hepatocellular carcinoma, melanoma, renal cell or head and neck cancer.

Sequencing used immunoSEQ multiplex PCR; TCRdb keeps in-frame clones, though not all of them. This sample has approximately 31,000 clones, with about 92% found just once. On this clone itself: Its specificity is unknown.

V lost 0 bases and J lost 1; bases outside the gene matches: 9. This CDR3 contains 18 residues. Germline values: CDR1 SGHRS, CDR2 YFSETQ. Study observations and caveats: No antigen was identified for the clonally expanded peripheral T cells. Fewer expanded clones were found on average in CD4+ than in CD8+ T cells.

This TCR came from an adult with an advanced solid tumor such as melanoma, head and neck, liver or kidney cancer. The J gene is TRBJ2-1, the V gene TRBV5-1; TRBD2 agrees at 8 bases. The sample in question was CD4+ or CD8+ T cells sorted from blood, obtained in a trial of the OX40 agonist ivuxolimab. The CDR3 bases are TGCGCCAGCAGCTTGGCGGGACCGGGACTAGGATCCTACAATGAGCAGTTCTTC. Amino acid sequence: CASSLAGPGLGSYNEQFF. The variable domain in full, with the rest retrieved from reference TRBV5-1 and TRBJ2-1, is KAGVTQTPRYLIKTRGQQVTLSCSPISGHRSVSWYQQTPGQGLQFLFEYFSETQRNKGNFPGRFSGRQFSNSRSEMNVSTLELGDSALYLCASSLAGPGLGSYNEQFFGPGTRLTVL.